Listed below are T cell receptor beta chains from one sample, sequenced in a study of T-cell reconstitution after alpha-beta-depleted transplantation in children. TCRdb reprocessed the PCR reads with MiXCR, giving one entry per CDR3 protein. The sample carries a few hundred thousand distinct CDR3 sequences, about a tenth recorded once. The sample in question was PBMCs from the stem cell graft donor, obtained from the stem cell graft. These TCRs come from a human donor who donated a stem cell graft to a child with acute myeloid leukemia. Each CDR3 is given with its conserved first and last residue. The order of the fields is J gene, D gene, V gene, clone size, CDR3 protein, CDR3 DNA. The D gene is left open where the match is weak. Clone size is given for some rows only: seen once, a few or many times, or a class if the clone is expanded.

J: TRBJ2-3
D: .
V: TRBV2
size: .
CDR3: CASRAQDTQYF
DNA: TGTGCCAGTAGGGCCCAAGATACGCAGTATTTT

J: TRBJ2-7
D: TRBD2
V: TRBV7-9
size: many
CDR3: CASSLVLETSDYEQYF
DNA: TGTGCCAGCAGCTTAGTGTTGGAGACTAGCGACTACGAGCAGTACTTC

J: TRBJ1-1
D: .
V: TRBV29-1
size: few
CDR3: CSGAWGGETEAFF
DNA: TGCAGCGGAGCGTGGGGAGGCGAGACTGAAGCTTTCTTT

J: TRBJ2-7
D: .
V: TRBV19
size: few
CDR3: CASSNPSGNEQYF
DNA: TGTGCCAGTAGTAACCCTTCGGGCAACGAGCAGTACTTC

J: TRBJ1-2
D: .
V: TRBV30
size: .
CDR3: CAWTWRNGYTF
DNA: TGTGCCTGGACATGGAGGAATGGCTACACCTTC

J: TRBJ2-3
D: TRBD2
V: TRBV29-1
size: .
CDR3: CSVEGTSVSTDTQYF
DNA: TGCAGCGTCGAAGGGACTAGCGTGAGCACAGATACGCAGTATTTT

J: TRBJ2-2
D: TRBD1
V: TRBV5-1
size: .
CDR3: CASSLRQGATGELFF
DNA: TGCGCCAGCAGCTTGAGGCAGGGGGCGACCGGGGAGCTGTTTTTT

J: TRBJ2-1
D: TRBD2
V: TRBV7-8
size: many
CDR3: CASSWILAGGPVDEQFF
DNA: TGTGCCAGCAGTTGGATATTAGCGGGGGGGCCGGTGGATGAGCAGTTCTTC

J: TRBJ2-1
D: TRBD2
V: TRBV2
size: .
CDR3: CASSEGAGGPFNEQFF
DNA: TGTGCCAGCAGTGAAGGTGCGGGAGGGCCGTTTAATGAGCAGTTCTTC

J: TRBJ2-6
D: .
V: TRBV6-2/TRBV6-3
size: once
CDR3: CASTLRGSLSGANVLTF
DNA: TGTGCCAGCACTCTTCGGGGATCCCTGTCTGGGGCCAACGTCCTGACTTTC

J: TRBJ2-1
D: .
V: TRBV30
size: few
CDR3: CAWSAGGNEQFF
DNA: TGTGCCTGGAGTGCCGGGGGCAATGAGCAGTTCTTC

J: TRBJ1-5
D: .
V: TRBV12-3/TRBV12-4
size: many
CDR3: CASSPDIYSNQPQHF
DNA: TGTGCCAGCAGTCCAGACATTTATAGCAATCAGCCCCAGCATTTT

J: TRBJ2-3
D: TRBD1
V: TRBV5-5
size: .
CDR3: CASSFGQGARTDTQYF
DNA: TGTGCCAGCAGCTTTGGACAGGGGGCCCGCACAGATACGCAGTATTTT

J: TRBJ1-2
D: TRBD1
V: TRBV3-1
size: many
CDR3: CASSPGTGIYGYTF
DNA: TGTGCCAGCAGCCCCGGGACAGGAATATATGGCTACACCTTC

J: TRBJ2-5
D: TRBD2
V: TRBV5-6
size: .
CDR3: CASSPGGGGLLETQYF
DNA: TGTGCCAGCAGCCCGGGTGGGGGGGGTCTCTTAGAGACCCAGTACTTC

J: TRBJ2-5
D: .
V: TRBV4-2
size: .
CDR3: CASSQKDGGEETQYF
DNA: TGTGCCAGCAGCCAAAAAGATGGAGGGGAAGAGACCCAGTACTTC

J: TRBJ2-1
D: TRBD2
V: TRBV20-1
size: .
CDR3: CSASPRGRAGEQFF
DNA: TGCAGTGCTAGCCCCCGCGGGAGGGCCGGAGAGCAGTTCTTC

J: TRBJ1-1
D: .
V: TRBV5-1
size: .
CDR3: CASSFGTGPMNTEAFF
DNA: TGCGCCAGCAGCTTCGGTACAGGCCCTATGAACACTGAAGCTTTCTTT

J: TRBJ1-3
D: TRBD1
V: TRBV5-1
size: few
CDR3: CASSLADRRANTIYF
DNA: TGCGCCAGCAGCTTGGCGGACAGGAGGGCGAACACCATATATTTT

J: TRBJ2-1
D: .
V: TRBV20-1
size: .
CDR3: CSAEDYPTEYNEQFF
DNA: TGCAGTGCAGAGGACTATCCGACAGAATACAATGAGCAGTTCTTC

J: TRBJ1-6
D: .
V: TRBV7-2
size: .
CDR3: CASSLIPENSPLHF
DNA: TGTGCCAGCAGCTTAATCCCGGAGAATTCACCCCTCCACTTT

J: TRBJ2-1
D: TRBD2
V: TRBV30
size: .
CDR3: CAFLAGDFKQFF
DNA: TGTGCCTTCCTTGCGGGAGATTTTAAGCAGTTCTTC

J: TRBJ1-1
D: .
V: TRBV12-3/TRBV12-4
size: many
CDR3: CASSVASENTEAFF
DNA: TGTGCCAGCAGTGTAGCCTCGGAGAACACTGAAGCTTTCTTT

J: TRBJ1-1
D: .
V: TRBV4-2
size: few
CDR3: CASSLRRVMNTEAFF
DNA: TGTGCCAGCAGCCTCAGGCGAGTAATGAACACTGAAGCTTTCTTT

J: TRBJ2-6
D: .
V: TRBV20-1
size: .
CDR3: CSARGGPAGANVLTF
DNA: TGCAGTGCTAGAGGGGGGCCGGCGGGGGCCAACGTCCTGACTTTC

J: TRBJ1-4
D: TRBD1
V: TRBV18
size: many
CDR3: CASSPQGDEKLFF
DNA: TGTGCCAGCTCACCCCAGGGGGACGAAAAACTGTTTTTT

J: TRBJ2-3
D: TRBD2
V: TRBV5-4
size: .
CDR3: CASSTRGGPKDTQYF
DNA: TGTGCCAGCAGTACCCGCGGGGGGCCGAAAGATACGCAGTATTTT

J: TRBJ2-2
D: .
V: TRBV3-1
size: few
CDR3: CASSHHSTGRTGELFF
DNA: TGTGCCAGCAGCCATCACTCGACAGGGAGGACCGGGGAGCTGTTTTTT

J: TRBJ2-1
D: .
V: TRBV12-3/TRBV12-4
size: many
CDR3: CASRTSQDLSVYNEQFF
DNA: TGTGCCAGCAGAACCTCACAAGACTTAAGCGTCTACAATGAGCAGTTCTTC

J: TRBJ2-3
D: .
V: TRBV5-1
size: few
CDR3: CASSLEGTPSTDTQYF
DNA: TGCGCCAGCAGCTTGGAGGGTACGCCTAGCACAGATACGCAGTATTTT

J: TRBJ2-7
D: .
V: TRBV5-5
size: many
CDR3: CASSFDTGRDEQYF
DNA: TGTGCCAGCAGCTTCGACACTGGGCGCGACGAGCAGTACTTC

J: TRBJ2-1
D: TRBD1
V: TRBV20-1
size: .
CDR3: CSARRQGPQNEQFF
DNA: TGCAGTGCTAGACGACAGGGGCCTCAAAATGAGCAGTTCTTC

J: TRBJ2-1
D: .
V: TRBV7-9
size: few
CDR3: CASSLRVGGLNNEQFF
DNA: TGTGCCAGCAGCTTACGAGTCGGGGGGCTGAACAATGAGCAGTTCTTC

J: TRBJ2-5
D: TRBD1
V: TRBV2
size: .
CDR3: CASTKRGDRGETQYF
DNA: TGTGCCAGCACCAAAAGGGGGGACAGGGGTGAGACCCAGTACTTC

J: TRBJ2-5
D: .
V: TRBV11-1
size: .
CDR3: CASSLKVASQETQYF
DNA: TGTGCCAGCAGCTTAAAGGTGGCTAGCCAAGAGACCCAGTACTTC

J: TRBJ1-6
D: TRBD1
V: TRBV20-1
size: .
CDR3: CSARQGAMNSPLHF
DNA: TGCAGTGCTAGACAGGGGGCCATGAATTCACCCCTCCACTTT

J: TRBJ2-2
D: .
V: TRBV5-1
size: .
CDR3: CASSLESTAGELFF
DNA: TGCGCCAGCAGCTTGGAGAGTACCGCCGGGGAGCTGTTTTTT

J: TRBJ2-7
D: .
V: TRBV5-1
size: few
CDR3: CASSSTPTAALREQYF
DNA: TGCGCCAGCAGCTCAACGCCGACAGCGGCCTTGAGGGAGCAGTACTTC

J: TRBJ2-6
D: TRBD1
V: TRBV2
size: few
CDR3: CASSEFGTANSGANVLTF
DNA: TGTGCCAGCAGTGAGTTTGGGACAGCGAACTCTGGGGCCAACGTCCTGACTTTC

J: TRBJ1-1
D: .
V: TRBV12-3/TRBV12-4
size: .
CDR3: CASTKGPNTEAFF
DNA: TGTGCCAGCACGAAGGGACCAAACACTGAAGCTTTCTTT

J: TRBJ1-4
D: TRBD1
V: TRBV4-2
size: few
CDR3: CASSPGQENEKLFF
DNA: TGTGCCAGCAGCCCGGGACAGGAAAATGAAAAACTGTTTTTT

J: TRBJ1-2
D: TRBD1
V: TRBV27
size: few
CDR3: CASRRTGGYGYTF
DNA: TGTGCCAGCAGAAGGACAGGGGGCTATGGCTACACCTTC

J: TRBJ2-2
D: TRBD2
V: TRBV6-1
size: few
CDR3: CASSFGTSGHHTGELFF
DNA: TGTGCCAGCAGCTTCGGGACTAGCGGGCATCACACCGGGGAGCTGTTTTTT

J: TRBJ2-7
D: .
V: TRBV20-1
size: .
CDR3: CSANDLDSSYEQYF
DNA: TGCAGTGCTAATGACTTAGACAGCTCCTACGAGCAGTACTTC

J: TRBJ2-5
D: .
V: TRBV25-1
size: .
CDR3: CASSEFTGFQETQYF
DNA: TGTGCCAGCAGTGAATTTACGGGATTCCAAGAGACCCAGTACTTC

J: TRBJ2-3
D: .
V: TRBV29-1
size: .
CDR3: CSVELGTDTQYF
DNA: TGCAGCGTTGAATTAGGCACAGATACGCAGTATTTT

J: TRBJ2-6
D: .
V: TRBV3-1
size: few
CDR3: CASSPQAPGPSSGANVLTF
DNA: TGTGCCAGCAGCCCCCAGGCTCCGGGCCCAAGCTCTGGGGCCAACGTCCTGACTTTC

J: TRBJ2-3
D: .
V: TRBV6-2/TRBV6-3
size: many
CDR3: CASSSQSGTQYF
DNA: TGTGCCAGCAGTTCCCAGAGCGGTACGCAGTATTTT

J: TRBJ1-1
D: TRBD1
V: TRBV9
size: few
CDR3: CASSLNRDRLNTEAFF
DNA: TGTGCCAGCAGCCTTAACCGGGACAGACTGAACACTGAAGCTTTCTTT

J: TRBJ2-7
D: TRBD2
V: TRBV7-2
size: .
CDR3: CASSYKATSGLSSYEQYF
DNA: TGTGCCAGCAGCTACAAAGCCACTAGCGGTTTAAGCTCCTACGAGCAGTACTTC

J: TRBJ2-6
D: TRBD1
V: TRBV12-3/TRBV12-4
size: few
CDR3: CASTRDRGSSGANVLTF
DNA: TGTGCCAGCACGAGGGACAGGGGATCCTCTGGGGCCAACGTCCTGACTTTC

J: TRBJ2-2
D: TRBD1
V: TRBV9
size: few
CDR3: CASSVTGGNTGELFF
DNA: TGTGCCAGCAGCGTAACAGGGGGGAACACCGGGGAGCTGTTTTTT

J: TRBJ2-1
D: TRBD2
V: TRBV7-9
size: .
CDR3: CASSLGFGREGNEQFF
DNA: TGTGCCAGCAGCCTGGGTTTTGGACGGGAGGGGAATGAGCAGTTCTTC

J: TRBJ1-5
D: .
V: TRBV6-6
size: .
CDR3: CASSYESHQPQHF
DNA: TGTGCCAGCAGTTACGAGAGTCACCAGCCCCAGCATTTT

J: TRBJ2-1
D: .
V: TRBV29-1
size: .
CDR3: CSVERSGYHEQFF
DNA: TGCAGCGTTGAACGGTCAGGGTATCATGAGCAGTTCTTC